This T cell receptor beta chain was recorded in a study of CXCR3-negative and CXCR3-positive naive CD8 T cells. Libraries were UMI-labeled 5' RACE TRB cDNA. TCRdb re-called the 5' RACE reads; every CDR3 protein appears as one record, without DNA. In all, the sample yields around 81,000 distinct CDR3 sequences. Study results and caveats: The majority of assays used fresh PBMCs, and CXCR3 expression partially decreased after cryopreservation. Memory, not naive, CXCR3-negative and CXCR3-positive cells differed in TRBV-TRBJ usage. Diversity was high in both naive subsets and much lower in memory cells. Naive subsets had comparable surface CD5, so TRB CDR3 properties gauged TCR strength.

On this clonotype itself: Its antigen is not known.

The source is a human donor in good health. Some clones in this sample may be carry-over from other donors' samples. The sequencing sample was made of naive CXCR3- CD8+ T cells from blood. Described subset: CD45RO-CCR7+CD27+CD95- naive CD8+ T cells lacking CXCR3 (TNR3-).

The CDR3 reads CASSLDGQGAYEQYF. This chain joins TRBV28 and TRBJ2-7; with no DNA, the TCRdb D assignment of TRBD1 cannot be verified. This CDR3 is built from 15 residues. Looked up from germline, CDR1 is MDHEN and CDR2 is SYDVKM.